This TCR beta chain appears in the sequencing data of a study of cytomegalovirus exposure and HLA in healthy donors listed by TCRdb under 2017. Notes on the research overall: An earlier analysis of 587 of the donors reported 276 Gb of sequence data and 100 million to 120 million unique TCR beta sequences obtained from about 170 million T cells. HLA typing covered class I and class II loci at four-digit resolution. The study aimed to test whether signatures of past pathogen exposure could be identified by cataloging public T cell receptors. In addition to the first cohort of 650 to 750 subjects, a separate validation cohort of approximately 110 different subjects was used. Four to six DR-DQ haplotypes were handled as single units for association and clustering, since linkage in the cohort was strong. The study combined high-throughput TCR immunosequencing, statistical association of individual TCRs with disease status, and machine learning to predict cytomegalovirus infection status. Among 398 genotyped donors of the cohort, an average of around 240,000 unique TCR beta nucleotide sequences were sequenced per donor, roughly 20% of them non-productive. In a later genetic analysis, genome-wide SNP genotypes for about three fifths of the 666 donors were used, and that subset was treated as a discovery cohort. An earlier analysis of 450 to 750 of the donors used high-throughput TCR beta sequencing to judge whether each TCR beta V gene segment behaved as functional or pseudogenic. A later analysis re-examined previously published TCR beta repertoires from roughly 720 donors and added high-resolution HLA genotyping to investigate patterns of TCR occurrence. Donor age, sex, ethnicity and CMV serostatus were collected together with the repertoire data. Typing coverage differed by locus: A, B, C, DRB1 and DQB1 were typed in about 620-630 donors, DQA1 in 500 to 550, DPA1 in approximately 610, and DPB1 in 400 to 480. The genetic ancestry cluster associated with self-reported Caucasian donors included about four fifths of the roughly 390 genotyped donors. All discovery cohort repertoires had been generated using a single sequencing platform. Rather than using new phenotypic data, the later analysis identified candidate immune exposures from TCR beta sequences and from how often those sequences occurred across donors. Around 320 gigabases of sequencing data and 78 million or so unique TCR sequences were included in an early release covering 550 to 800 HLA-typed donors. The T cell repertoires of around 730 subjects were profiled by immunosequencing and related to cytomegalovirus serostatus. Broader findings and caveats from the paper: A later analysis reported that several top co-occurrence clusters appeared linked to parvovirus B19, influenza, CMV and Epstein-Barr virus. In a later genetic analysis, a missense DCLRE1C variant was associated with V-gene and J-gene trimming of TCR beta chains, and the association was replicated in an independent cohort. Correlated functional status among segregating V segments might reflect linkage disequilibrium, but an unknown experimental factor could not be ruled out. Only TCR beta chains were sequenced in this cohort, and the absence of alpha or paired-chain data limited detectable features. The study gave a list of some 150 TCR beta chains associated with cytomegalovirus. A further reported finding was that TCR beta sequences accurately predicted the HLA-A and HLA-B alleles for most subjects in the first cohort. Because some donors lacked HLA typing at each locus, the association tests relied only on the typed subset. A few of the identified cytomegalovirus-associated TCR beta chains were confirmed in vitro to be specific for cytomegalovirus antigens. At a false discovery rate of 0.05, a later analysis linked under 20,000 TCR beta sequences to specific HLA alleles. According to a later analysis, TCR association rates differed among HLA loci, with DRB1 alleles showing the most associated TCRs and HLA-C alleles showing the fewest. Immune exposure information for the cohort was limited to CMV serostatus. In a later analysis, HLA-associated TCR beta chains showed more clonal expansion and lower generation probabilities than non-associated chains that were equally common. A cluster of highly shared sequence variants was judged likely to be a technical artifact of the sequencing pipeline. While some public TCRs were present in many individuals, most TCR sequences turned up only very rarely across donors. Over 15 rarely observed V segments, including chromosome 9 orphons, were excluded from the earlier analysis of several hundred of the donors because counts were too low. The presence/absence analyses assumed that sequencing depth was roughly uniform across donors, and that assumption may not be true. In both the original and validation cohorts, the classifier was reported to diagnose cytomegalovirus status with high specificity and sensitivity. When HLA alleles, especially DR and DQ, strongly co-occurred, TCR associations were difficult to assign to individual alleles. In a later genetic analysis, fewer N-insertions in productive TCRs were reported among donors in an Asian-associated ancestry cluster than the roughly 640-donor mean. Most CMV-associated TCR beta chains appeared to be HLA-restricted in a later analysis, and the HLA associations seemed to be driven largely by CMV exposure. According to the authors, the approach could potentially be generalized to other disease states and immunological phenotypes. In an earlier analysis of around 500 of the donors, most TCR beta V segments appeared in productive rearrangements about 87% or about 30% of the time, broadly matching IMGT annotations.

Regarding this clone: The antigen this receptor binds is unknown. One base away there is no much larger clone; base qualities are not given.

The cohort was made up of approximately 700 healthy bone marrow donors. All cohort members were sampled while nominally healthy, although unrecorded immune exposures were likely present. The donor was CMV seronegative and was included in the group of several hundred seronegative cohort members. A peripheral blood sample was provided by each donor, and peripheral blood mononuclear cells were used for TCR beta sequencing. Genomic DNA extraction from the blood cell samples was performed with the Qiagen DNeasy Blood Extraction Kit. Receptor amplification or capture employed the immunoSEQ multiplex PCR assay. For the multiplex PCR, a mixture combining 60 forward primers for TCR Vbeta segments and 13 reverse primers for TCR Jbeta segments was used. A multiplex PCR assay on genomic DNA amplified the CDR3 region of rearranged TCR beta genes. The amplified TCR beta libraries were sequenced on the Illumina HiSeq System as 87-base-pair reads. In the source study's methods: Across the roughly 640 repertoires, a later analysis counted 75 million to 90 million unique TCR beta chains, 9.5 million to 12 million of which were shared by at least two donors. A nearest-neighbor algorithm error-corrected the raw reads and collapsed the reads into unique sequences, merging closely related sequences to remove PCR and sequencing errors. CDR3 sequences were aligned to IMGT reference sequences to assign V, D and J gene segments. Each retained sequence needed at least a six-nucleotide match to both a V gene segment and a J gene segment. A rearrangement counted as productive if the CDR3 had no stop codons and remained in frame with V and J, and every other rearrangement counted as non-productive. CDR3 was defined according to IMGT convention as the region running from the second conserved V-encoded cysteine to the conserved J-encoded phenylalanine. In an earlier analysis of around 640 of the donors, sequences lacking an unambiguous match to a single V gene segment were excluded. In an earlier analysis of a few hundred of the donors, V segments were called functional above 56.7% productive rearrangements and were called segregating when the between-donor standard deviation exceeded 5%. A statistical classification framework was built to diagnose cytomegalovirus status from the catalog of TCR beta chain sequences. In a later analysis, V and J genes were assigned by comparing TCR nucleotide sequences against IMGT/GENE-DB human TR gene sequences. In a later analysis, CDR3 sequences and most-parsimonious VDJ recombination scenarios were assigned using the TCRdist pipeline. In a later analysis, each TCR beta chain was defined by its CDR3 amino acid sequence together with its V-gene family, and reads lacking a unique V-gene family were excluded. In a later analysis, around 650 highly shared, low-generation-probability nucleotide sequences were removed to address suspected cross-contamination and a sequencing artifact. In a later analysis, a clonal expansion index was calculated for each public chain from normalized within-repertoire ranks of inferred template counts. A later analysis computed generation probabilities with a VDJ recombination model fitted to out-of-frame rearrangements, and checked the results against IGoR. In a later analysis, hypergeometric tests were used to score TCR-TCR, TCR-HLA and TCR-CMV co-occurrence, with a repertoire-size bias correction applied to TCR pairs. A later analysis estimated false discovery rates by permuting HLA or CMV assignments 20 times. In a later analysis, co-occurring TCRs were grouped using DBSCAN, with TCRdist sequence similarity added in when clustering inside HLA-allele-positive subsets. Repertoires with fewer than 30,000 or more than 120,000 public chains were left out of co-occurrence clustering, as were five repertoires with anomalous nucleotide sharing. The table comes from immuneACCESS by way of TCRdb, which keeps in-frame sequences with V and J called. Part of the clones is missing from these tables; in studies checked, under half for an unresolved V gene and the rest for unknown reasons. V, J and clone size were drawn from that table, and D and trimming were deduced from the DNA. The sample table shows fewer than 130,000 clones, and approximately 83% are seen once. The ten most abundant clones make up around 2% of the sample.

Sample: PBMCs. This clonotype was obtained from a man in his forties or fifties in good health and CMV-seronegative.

This receptor carries the CDR3 CASSSGGRSPLHF. The nucleotide sequence is given as TGTGCCAGCAGTTCGGGGGGACGGTCACCCCTCCACTTT. The chain is encoded by TRBV6-4 joined to TRBJ1-6; the D gene is possibly TRBD1, with 5 bases matching. V is clipped by 5 bases and J by 10 bases, and the sequence between their germline boundaries is 12 bases long. CDR1 is given as MRHNA and CDR2 as SNTAGT, both from the germline V gene. The CDR3 spans 13 residues, from the cysteine through the phenylalanine. Only CDR3 DNA is held: 39 bases, read in frame from base 1.